Each of the 17 T cell receptor beta chains below was sequenced from the same sample in a study of cytomegalovirus exposure and HLA in healthy donors. Both 60 Vbeta primers and 13 Jbeta primers went into the PCR. The data were produced by immunoSEQ multiplex PCR, yet TCRdb's version contains in-frame clones alone and is incomplete. This table has fewer than 120,000 clones, around 83% appearing once. The sequenced sample was PBMCs. The receptors derive from a woman aged 60-70 years in good health and CMV-seropositive.

The rearrangement uses TRBV18 and TRBJ2-2; D call uncertain. Trimming took off 2 bases at V and 5 bases at J, with 12 bases between the two ends. The CDR3 consists of 15 residues. CDR1 is KGHSH and CDR2 is LQKENI in the germline V gene. For the CDR3, the DNA is TGTGCCAGCTCACCAGTGGCAGAACAAACCGGGGAGCTGTTTTTT. This encodes CASSPVAEQTGELFF.

The J gene is TRBJ2-1, the V gene TRBV27; D might be TRBD1 (6 bases). In germline, CDR1 is MNHEY, CDR2 SMNVEV (reference sequence). Trimming pared 3 bases from V and 3 bases from J, leaving 18 bases between. This CDR3 has 17 residues. CDR3 bases: TGTGCCAGCAGTTTGGATAAGACAGGCCGTTTCTACAATGAGCAGTTCTTC. Protein product: CASSLDKTGRFYNEQFF.

The rearrangement joins TRBV18 to TRBJ1-1; 7 bases are a match to TRBD1. The ends lost 6 bases at V and 4 bases at J; junction bases unmatched: 8. The CDR3 runs to 14 residues. Germline CDR1 KGHSH, CDR2 LQKENI. The CDR3 DNA reads TGTGCCAGCTCCTCGGCGACAGGGCCCACTGAAGCTTTCTTT. It codes for CASSSATGPTEAFF.

This chain links TRBV18 with TRBJ2-1; 8 bases are shared with TRBD1. The CDR3 runs to 15 residues. V was pared by 2 bases and J by 4 bases, with 4 bases of the junction left unmatched. CDR1 and CDR2 from the germline V gene are KGHSH and LQKENI. CDR3 nucleotides: TGTGCCAGCTCACCAGGGGACAGGTTTTACAATGAGCAGTTCTTC. Translation: CASSPGDRFYNEQFF.

This clone was seen only a few times. V gene TRBV19 combines with J gene TRBJ2-4; maybe TRBD1 (8 bases). V lost 4 bases and J lost 4, with 17 bases in between. The CDR3 extends over 16 amino acids. Germline loops: CDR1 LNHDA, CDR2 SQIVND (reference sequence). CDR3 sequence reads: CASSRDLQGGKNIQYF. Here the CDR3 DNA reads TGTGCCAGTAGTAGGGACCTACAGGGGGGGAAAAACATTCAGTACTTC.

This rearrangement joins TRBV4-1 to TRBJ2-3, with 7 positions matching TRBD2. V gave up 4 bases and J gave up 0 bases; unmatched junction bases: 7. From germline, CDR1 is MGHRA and CDR2 YSYEKL. The CDR3 contains 16 residues. The CDR3 bases are TGCGCCAGCAGCCGGGACTATTACTCTAGCACAGATACGCAGTATTTT. Protein product: CASSRDYYSSTDTQYF.

J is TRBJ1-2 and V is TRBV25-1; D is unresolved. CDR1 and CDR2 from the germline V gene are MGHDK and SYGVNS. CDR3 length equals 15 residues. Trimming left V 1 base short and J 3 bases short, with 12 bases between. DNA of the CDR3: TGTGCCAGCAGTGAATTCTCTACGGGAGACTATGGCTACACCTTC. As protein: CASSEFSTGDYGYTF.

The gene calls are TRBV6-1 and TRBJ2-1; 7 bases line up with TRBD2. Germline V gene data show CDR1 as MNHNS and CDR2 as SASEGT. The trim removed 0 bases at V and 7 bases at J, leaving 12 bases unmatched. The CDR3 consists of 17 residues. DNA of the CDR3: TGTGCCAGCAGTGAAGCTGTTAGGGCCCCGCGGGGGAATGAGCAGTTCTTC. It encodes CASSEAVRAPRGNEQFF.

This chain links TRBV4-1 with TRBJ2-3; 7 bases line up with TRBD2. The germline V gene has CDR1 MGHRA and CDR2 YSYEKL. CDR3 length: 16 amino acids. The trim removed 1 base at V and 4 bases at J, leaving 8 bases unmatched. CDR3 sequence reads: CASSQGRGGSADTQYF. The CDR3 DNA sequence: TGCGCCAGCAGCCAAGGTCGTGGCGGGAGCGCAGATACGCAGTATTTT.

J is TRBJ2-1 and V is TRBV11-3, with D maybe TRBD2 (7 bases). Germline CDR1 reads SGHNT; CDR2 reads YENEEA. The V and J ends lost 5 bases and 9 bases respectively, with 17 bases between them. The CDR3 is 14 amino acids. CDR3: CASSPRGGAAEQFF. The CDR3 nucleotides read TGTGCCAGCAGCCCTAGGGGGGGGGCGGCTGAGCAGTTCTTC.

V and J are TRBV5-5 and TRBJ2-2; TRBD2 matches at 7 bases. Germline CDR1 SGHKS, CDR2 YYEKEE (reference sequence). The CDR3 loop spans 16 amino acids. V trimming: 0 bases; J trimming: 4 bases; junction bases outside the gene matches: 6. CDR3 sequence (DNA): TGTGCCAGCAGCTTGGGAGCGGGATCGGGCACCGGGGAGCTGTTTTTT. Translation: CASSLGAGSGTGELFF.

The V gene is TRBV27, the J gene TRBJ2-3; no reliable D call. In germline, CDR1 is MNHEY, CDR2 SMNVEV (reference sequence). Trimming removed 3 bases from V and 2 bases from J, with 6 bases in between. The CDR3 runs 13 residues. The CDR3 is CASSFRVTDTQYF. CDR3 bases: TGTGCCAGCAGTTTTAGAGTCACAGATACGCAGTATTTT.

The chain joins TRBV2 to TRBJ1-4; D perhaps matches TRBD1 (5 bases). The V gene's germline CDR1 is SNHLY and CDR2 FYNNEI. The CDR3 spans 14 residues. The V gene lost 6 bases and the J gene lost 0 bases, with 8 bases spanning the gap. DNA of the CDR3: TGTGCCAGCAGGACGACAGCAACTAATGAAAAACTGTTTTTT. Its translation is CASRTTATNEKLFF.

This clone occurred a few times. J is TRBJ2-7 and V is TRBV4-2; TRBD2 matches at 8 bases. The V gene end was trimmed by 2 bases and the J gene end by 3 bases; junction bases not matched to a gene: 6. This CDR3 contains 15 residues. The germline V gene has CDR1 LGHNA and CDR2 YNFKEQ. The CDR3 here is CASSQIAGKGYEQYF. CDR3 nucleotides: TGTGCCAGCAGCCAAATAGCGGGAAAGGGCTACGAGCAGTACTTC.

The V gene is TRBV30, the J gene TRBJ2-1; D not resolved. V lost 1 base, J lost 7 bases, and 8 bases lay in between. The CDR3 covers 12 residues. CDR1 is GTSNPN and CDR2 is SVGIG in the germline V gene (reference sequence). The CDR3 DNA sequence: TGTGCCTGGAGTGGGGCCGCGAATGAGCAGTTCTTC. Amino acid sequence: CAWSGAANEQFF.

The chain uses TRBV29-1 and TRBJ1-5, with TRBD1 matching 7 bases. The CDR3 is 12 residues long. CDR1 and CDR2 from the germline V gene are SQVTM and ANQGSEA. With 7 bases clipped from V and 4 bases from J, the junction kept 4 bases outside the gene matches. CDR3 DNA: TGCAGCGCGGGGGACAGTAATCAGCCCCAGCATTTT. It specifies CSAGDSNQPQHF.

The J gene is TRBJ2-1, the V gene TRBV19, with a possible D match to TRBD2 (5 bases). The V gene's germline CDR1 is LNHDA and CDR2 SQIVND (reference sequence). The length of the CDR3 is 15 residues. With 5 bases removed from V and 0 bases from J, the gap between germline ends came to 11 bases. The CDR3 DNA is TGTGCCAGTAGTCCACAGCGGAACTCCTACAATGAGCAGTTCTTC. As protein: CASSPQRNSYNEQFF.